What follows are 11 T cell receptor beta chains derived from one specimen sequenced in a study of shared clonotypes between healthy human individuals. Terminally differentiated effector memory CD45RA+ cells were left out of the naive CD8 fraction, which was CD45RO-negative and positively selected for CCR7. Method: immunoSEQ multiplex PCR; TCRdb's copy keeps in-frame clones and lacks some. The profile shows hundreds of thousands of clones, approximately 96% of them singletons. Material: naive CD8+ T cells sorted from blood. The receptors here all came from a woman younger than 45 in good health.

This clone occurred once. The chain employs TRBV2 and TRBJ2-1, with D maybe TRBD1 (5 bases). V lost 1 base and J 7 bases, leaving 23 bases between the germline ends. This CDR3 spans 18 amino acids. From germline, CDR1 is SNHLY and CDR2 FYNNEI. The CDR3: CASSEEDPAGIWGNEQFF. DNA of the CDR3: TGTGCCAGCAGTGAAGAAGACCCGGCAGGGATTTGGGGTAATGAGCAGTTCTTC.

The chain employs TRBV29-1 and TRBJ2-5; a weak D match, TRBD2 (5 bases). Near its end, the DNA agrees better with TRBJ2-7, so the J call may be wrong. CDR3 length: 13 residues. Germline V gene sequence: CDR1 SQVTM, CDR2 ANQGSEA. CDR3 sequence: CSVEAADSYEQYF. The CDR3 DNA sequence: TGCAGCGTTGAAGCAGCGGACTCCTACGAGCAGTACTTC.

Worth noting for this clone: This sample also contains other DNA sequences that code for the same CDR3. V and J are TRBV13 and TRBJ1-2; 7 bases line up with TRBD1. Trimming removed 1 base from V and 4 bases from J; junction bases left unmatched: 0. Germline V lookup: CDR1 PRHDT, CDR2 FYEKMQ (reference sequence). The CDR3 consists of 13 residues. CDR3 coding DNA: TGTGCCAGCAGCTTAGACAGGGGCTATGGCTACACCTTC. Translating gives CASSLDRGYGYTF.

V and J are TRBV28 and TRBJ2-1; D tentatively fits TRBD1 or TRBD2 (6 bases each). Germline V gene lookup returns CDR1 MDHEN and CDR2 SYDVKM. The CDR3 contains 15 residues. The V and J ends lost 6 bases and 3 bases respectively, with 15 bases between them. The CDR3, as DNA: TGTGCCAGCAGGGGTAGGGGGGCCTACTACAATGAGCAGTTCTTC. Its protein product is CASRGRGAYYNEQFF. Using reference TRBV28 and TRBJ2-1 for the parts outside the CDR3, the full variable domain is DVKVTQSSRYLVKRTGEKVFLECVQDMDHENMFWYRQDPGLGLRLIYFSYDVKMKEKGDIPEGYSVSREKKERFSLILESASTNQTSMYLCASRGRGAYYNEQFFGPGTRLTVL.

The chain recombines TRBV7-9 with TRBJ2-7; possible D gene TRBD1, 5 bases. The CDR3 covers 15 residues. V was cut by 7 bases and J by 5 bases, with 21 bases left in between. Per the germline V gene, CDR1 is SEHNR and CDR2 is FQNEAQ (reference sequence). The CDR3: CASTPPPAGPHEQYF. CDR3 DNA sequence: TGTGCCAGCACCCCACCCCCGGCAGGGCCCCACGAGCAGTACTTC.

The genes are TRBV5-4 and TRBJ2-7, with D unclear. Germline CDR1 is SGHNT and CDR2 is YYREEE (reference sequence). V lost 4 bases and J 7 bases, leaving 15 bases between the germline ends. The CDR3 length is 13 residues. In nucleotides, the CDR3 is TGTGCCAGCAGCCCCGGGCCAGTGGGAGAGCAGTACTTC. Its translation is CASSPGPVGEQYF.

The CDR3 region is CASSLMGSVYEQYF. The CDR3 nucleotides read TGTGCCAGCAGCTTAATGGGAAGTGTCTACGAGCAGTACTTC. This chain connects TRBV7-9 to TRBJ2-7, with unresolved D. The CDR3 is 14 residues long. V was shortened by 2 bases and J by 3 bases, with 11 bases between the two germline ends. CDR1 and CDR2 from the germline V gene are SEHNR and FQNEAQ (reference sequence).

The chain has TRBV7-9 and TRBJ1-1; a possible D gene is TRBD1 (6 bases). The CDR3 covers 15 residues. The V gene's germline CDR1 is SEHNR and CDR2 FQNEAQ (reference sequence). V lost 5 bases and J lost 7, with 20 bases in between. This CDR3 is CASSTQDSIYSEAFF. CDR3 in DNA: TGTGCCAGCAGCACTCAGGACAGCATTTACAGTGAAGCTTTCTTT.

The chain couples TRBV28 to TRBJ1-4; tentatively, D is TRBD1 (6 bases). The V gene's germline CDR1 is MDHEN and CDR2 SYDVKM. The CDR3 totals 14 residues. Trimming pared 8 bases from V and 3 bases from J, leaving 13 bases between. As DNA, the CDR3 is TGTGCCAGCGATTCGGACAGCTCTAATGAAAAACTGTTTTTT. Its protein is CASDSDSSNEKLFF. The complete variable domain, with remaining parts taken from reference TRBV28 and TRBJ1-4, reads DVKVTQSSRYLVKRTGEKVFLECVQDMDHENMFWYRQDPGLGLRLIYFSYDVKMKEKGDIPEGYSVSREKKERFSLILESASTNQTSMYLCASDSDSSNEKLFFGSGTQLSVL.

Notes on this clone: At the DNA level, this CDR3 is encoded by other sequences in the same sample as well. The rearrangement links TRBV7-9 to TRBJ2-1, with 7 bases identical to TRBD2. This CDR3 comprises 15 residues. After removal of 2 bases from V and 1 base from J, the junction contained 2 bases not matched to a gene. The germline V gene encodes CDR1 SEHNR and CDR2 FQNEAQ (reference sequence). The CDR3, as DNA: TGTGCCAGCAGCTTAAGCGGGAATTCCTACAATGAGCAGTTCTTC. This gives the protein CASSLSGNSYNEQFF.

This clone came up once. The chain joins TRBV7-6 to TRBJ2-4; perhaps TRBD2 as D (5 bases). CDR1 is SGHVS, CDR2 FNYEAQ, per germline. The length of the CDR3 is 14 residues. Trimming stripped 5 bases from V and 10 bases from J, with 18 bases between. For the CDR3, the DNA is TGTGCCAGCAGCCCCACTTGGGGTTCGGGGATTCAGTACTTC. Encoded protein: CASSPTWGSGIQYF.